The sequence of this T cell receptor (beta chain) was determined in a study of T cells in Graves' hyperthyroidism and ophthalmopathy. Study-wide points: Peripheral blood also featured most of the thyroid clonotypes expanded above 0.001.

V was pared by 7 bases and J by 3 bases, with 16 bases between. CDR3 size: 15 residues. The germline gives CDR1 SGHAT, CDR2 FQNNGV. This clonotype was counted at least ten times. What it recognizes is unknown. Amplification targeted TCR beta CDR3 regions from RNA transcripts. In the first-round RT-PCR of the TCR CDR3, the HTBI primer set was used. TCRdb re-derived calls from the multiplex PCR reads in MiXCR, one entry per CDR3 protein. The sample contains fewer than 800,000 distinct CDR3 sequences, 16% of which appear only once. The sequencing input was blood. The TCR comes from a man aged 18 to 30 with Graves' hyperthyroidism. The chain combines TRBV11-2 with TRBJ2-1, with D possibly matching TRBD2 (5 bases). The CDR3 coding sequence is TGTGCCAGCACACCCACGGACTCCCTCTACAATGAGCAGTTCTTC. Amino acids: CASTPTDSLYNEQFF.